The T cell receptor (beta chain) described here comes from a study of OX40 agonist ivuxolimab in advanced cancers. Study context: Three patients, one with hepatocellular carcinoma and two with cutaneous melanoma, responded partially.

Study outcomes and limitations: Antigen specificity remained undetermined for the expanded peripheral T cells.

Clones were read by immunoSEQ multiplex PCR, and TCRdb kept only the in-frame ones, dropping some. The sample lists over 55,000 clones; about nine tenths were seen once. Remarks on this clone: Its target is not known.

The germline V gene has CDR1 SGHVS and CDR2 FQNEAQ. The CDR3 length is 15 residues. The V gene end was trimmed by 5 bases and the J gene end by 5 bases; junction bases not matched to a gene: 9. The sequences come from CD4+ or CD8+ T cells sorted from blood, collected in a trial of the OX40 agonist ivuxolimab. This chain uses TRBV7-8 with TRBJ2-5, with TRBD1 matching 9 bases. The TCR originated in an adult with an advanced solid tumor such as melanoma, head and neck, liver or kidney cancer. CDR3 sequence (DNA): TGTGCCAGCAGCACTTACAGGGGGCGGGGGGAGACCCAGTACTTC. Translated: CASSTYRGRGETQYF.